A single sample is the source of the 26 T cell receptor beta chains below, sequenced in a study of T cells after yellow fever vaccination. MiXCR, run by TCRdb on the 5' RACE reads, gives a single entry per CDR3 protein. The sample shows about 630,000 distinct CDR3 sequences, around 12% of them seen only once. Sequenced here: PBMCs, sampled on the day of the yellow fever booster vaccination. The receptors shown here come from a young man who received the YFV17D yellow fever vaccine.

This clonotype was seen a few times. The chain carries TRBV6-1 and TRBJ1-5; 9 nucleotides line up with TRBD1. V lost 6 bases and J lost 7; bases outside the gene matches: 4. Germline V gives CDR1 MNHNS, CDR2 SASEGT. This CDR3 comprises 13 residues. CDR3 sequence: CASRGQGGQPQHF. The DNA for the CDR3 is TGTGCCAGCAGGGGACAGGGTGGCCAGCCCCAGCATTTT.

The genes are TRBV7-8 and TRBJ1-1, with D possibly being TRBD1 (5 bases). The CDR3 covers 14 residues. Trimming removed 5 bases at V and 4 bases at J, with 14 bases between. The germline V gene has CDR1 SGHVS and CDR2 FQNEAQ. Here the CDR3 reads CASSLTYGGTEAFF. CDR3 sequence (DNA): TGTGCCAGCAGCCTGACCTACGGGGGCACTGAAGCTTTCTTT.

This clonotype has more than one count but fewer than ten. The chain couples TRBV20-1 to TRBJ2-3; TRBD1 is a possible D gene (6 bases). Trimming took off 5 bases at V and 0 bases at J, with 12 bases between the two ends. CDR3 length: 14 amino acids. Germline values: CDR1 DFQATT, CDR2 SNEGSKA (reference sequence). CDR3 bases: TGCAGTGCTGATGACAGGCGGAGCACAGATACGCAGTATTTT. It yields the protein CSADDRRSTDTQYF.

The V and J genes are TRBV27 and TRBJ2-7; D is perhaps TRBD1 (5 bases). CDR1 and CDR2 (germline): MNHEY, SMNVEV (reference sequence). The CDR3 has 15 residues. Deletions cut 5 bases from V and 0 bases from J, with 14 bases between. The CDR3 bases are TGTGCCAGCAGTCCCTCACAGGACGGCTCCTACGAGCAGTACTTC. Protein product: CASSPSQDGSYEQYF.

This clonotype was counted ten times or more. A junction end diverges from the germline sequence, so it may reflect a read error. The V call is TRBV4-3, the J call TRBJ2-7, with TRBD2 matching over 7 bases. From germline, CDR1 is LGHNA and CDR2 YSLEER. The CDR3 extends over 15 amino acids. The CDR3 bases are TGCGCCAGCAGCCAAAAGGCTAGCGGAGCTTACGGGCAGTACTTC. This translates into CASSQKASGAYGQYF.

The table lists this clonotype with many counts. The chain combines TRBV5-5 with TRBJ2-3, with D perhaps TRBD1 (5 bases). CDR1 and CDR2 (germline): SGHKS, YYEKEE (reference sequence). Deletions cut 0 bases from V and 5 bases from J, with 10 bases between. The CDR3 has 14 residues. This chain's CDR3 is CASSLEGSRDTQYF. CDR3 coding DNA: TGTGCCAGCAGCTTGGAGGGGTCCAGAGATACGCAGTATTTT. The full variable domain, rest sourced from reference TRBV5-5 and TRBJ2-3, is DAGVTQSPTHLIKTRGQQVTLRCSPISGHKSVSWYQQVLGQGPQFIFQYYEKEERGRGNFPDRFSARQFPNYSSELNVNALLLGDSALYLCASSLEGSRDTQYFGPGTRLTVL.

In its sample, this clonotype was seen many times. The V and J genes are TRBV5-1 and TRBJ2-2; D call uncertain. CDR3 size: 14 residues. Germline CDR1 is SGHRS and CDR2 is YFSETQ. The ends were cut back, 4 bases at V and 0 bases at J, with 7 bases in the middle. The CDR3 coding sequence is TGCGCCAGCAGCCCAGCGACGAACACCGGGGAGCTGTTTTTT. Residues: CASSPATNTGELFF.

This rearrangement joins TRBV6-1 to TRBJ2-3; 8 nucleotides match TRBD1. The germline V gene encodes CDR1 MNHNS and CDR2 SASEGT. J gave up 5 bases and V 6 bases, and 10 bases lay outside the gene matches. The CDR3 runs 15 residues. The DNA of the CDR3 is TGTGCCAGCAGACTCCAGGGGGCGAGGGTAGATACGCAGTATTTT. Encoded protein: CASRLQGARVDTQYF.

The CDR3 coding sequence is TGTGCCAGCACCCTCGCCCCACTTACTAGCGGTAAAGAGCAGTACTTC. Its protein product is CASTLAPLTSGKEQYF. The chain couples TRBV7-2 to TRBJ2-7, with 8 bases identical to TRBD2. This CDR3 is built from 16 residues. J was trimmed by 7 bases and V by 7 bases; bases with no gene match: 18. The germline V gene has CDR1 SGHTA and CDR2 FQGNSA.

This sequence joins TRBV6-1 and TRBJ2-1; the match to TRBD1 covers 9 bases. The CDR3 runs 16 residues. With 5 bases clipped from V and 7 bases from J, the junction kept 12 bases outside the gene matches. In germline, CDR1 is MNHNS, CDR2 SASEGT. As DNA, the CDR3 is TGTGCCAGCAGTCCTACGACGGGACAGGGTGGAAATGAGCAGTTCTTC. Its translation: CASSPTTGQGGNEQFF.

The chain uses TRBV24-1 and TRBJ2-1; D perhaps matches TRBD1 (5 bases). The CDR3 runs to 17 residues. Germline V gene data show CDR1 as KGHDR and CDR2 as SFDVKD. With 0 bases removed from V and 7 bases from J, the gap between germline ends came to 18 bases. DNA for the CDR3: TGTGCCACCAGTGATTTGCAGGGCCCCGGTCGGAGAAATGAGCAGTTCTTC. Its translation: CATSDLQGPGRRNEQFF.

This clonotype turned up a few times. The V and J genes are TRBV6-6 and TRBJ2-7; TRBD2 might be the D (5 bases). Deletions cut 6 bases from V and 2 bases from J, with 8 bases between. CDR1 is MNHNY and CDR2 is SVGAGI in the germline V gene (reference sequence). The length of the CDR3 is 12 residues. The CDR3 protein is CASSDYAYEQYF. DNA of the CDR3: TGTGCCAGCAGCGACTACGCCTACGAGCAGTACTTC.

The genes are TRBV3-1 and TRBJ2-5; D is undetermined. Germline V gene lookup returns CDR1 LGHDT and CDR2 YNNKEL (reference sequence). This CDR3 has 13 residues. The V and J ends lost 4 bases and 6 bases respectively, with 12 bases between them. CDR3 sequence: CASSLPTEKTQYF. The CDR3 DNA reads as TGTGCCAGCAGCCTTCCAACAGAGAAGACCCAGTACTTC.

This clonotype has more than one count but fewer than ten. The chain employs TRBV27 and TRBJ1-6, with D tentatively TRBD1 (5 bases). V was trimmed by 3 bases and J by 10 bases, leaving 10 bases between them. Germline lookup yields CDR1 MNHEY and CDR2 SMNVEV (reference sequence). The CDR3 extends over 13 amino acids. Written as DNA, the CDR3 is TGTGCCAGCAGTTTTGGGCAGGGCTCACCCCTCCACTTT. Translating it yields CASSFGQGSPLHF.

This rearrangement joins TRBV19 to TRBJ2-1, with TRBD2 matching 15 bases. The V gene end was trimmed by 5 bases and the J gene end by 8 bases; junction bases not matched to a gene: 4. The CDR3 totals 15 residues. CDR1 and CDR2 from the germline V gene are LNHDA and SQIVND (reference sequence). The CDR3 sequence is CASSGLAGGLDEQFF. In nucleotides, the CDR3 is TGTGCCAGTAGTGGACTAGCGGGAGGGCTCGATGAGCAGTTCTTC.

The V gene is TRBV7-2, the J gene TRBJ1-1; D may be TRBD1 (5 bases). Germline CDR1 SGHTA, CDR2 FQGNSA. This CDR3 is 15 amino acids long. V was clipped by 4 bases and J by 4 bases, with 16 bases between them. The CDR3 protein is CASSSGWLGLTEAFF. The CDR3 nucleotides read TGTGCCAGCAGCTCGGGGTGGTTGGGGCTCACTGAAGCTTTCTTT.

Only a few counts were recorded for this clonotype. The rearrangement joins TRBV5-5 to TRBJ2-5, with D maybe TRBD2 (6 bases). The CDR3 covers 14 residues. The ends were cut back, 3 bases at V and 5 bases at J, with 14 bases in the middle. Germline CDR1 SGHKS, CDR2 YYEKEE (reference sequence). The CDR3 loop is CASSSPPAGETQYF. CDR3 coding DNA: TGTGCCAGCAGCTCCCCCCCCGCGGGGGAGACCCAGTACTTC.

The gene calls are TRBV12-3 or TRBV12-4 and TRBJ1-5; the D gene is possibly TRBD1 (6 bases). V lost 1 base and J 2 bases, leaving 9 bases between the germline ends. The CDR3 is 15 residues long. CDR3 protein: CASSLEGEGNQPQHF. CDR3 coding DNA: TGTGCCAGCAGTTTAGAGGGGGAAGGCAATCAGCCCCAGCATTTT.

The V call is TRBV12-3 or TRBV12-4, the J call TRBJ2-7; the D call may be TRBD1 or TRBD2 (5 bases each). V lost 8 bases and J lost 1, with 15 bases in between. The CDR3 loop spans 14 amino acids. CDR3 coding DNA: TGTGCCAGCGCAATGAGGGGCGGTTCCTACGAGCAGTACTTC. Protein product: CASAMRGGSYEQYF.

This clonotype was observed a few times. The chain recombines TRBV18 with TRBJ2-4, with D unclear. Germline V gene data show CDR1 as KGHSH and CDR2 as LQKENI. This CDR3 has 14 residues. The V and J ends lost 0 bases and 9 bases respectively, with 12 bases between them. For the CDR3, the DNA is TGTGCCAGCTCACCACCTGGGGTCAAGGGCATTCAGTACTTC. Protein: CASSPPGVKGIQYF.

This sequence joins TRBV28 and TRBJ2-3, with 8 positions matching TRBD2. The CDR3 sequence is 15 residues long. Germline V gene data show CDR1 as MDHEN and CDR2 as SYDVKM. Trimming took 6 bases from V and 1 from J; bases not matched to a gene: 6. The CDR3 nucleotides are TGTGCCAGCAGCTCGAGCGGGAGCGGCACAGATACGCAGTATTTT. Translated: CASSSSGSGTDTQYF.

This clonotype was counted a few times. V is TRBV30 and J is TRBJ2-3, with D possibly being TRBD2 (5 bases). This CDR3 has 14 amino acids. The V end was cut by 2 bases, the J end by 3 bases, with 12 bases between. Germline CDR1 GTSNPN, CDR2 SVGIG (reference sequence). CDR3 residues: CAWSLTRGTDTQYF. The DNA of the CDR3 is TGTGCCTGGAGTCTCACACGCGGGACAGATACGCAGTATTTT.

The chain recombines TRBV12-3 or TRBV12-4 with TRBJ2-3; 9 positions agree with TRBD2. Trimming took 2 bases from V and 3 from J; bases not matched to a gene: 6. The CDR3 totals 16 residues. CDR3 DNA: TGTGCCAGCAGTTTACTAGCGGGACTCGCGACAGATACGCAGTATTTT. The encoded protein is CASSLLAGLATDTQYF.

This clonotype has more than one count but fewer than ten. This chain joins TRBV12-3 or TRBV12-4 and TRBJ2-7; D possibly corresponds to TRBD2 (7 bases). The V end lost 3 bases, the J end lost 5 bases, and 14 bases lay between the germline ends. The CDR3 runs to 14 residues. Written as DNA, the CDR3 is TGTGCCAGCAGTTTGGGGGGGCGGTACGACGAGCAGTACTTC. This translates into CASSLGGRYDEQYF.

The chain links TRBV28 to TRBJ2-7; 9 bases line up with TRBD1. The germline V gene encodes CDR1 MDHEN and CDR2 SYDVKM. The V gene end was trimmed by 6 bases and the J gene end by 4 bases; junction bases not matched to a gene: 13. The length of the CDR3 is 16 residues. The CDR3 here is CASRPNRGRGPYEQYF. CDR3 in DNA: TGTGCCAGCAGGCCCAACAGGGGGCGCGGTCCTTACGAGCAGTACTTC. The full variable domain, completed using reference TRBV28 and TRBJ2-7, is DVKVTQSSRYLVKRTGEKVFLECVQDMDHENMFWYRQDPGLGLRLIYFSYDVKMKEKGDIPEGYSVSREKKERFSLILESASTNQTSMYLCASRPNRGRGPYEQYFGPGTRLTVT.

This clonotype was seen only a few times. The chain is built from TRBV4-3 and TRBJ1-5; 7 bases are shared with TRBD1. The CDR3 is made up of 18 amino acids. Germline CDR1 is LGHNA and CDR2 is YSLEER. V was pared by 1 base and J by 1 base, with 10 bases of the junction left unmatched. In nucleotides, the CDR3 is TGCGCCAGCAGCCAAGGGCCAACCGGGACAGCAAGCAATCAGCCCCAGCATTTT. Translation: CASSQGPTGTASNQPQHF.